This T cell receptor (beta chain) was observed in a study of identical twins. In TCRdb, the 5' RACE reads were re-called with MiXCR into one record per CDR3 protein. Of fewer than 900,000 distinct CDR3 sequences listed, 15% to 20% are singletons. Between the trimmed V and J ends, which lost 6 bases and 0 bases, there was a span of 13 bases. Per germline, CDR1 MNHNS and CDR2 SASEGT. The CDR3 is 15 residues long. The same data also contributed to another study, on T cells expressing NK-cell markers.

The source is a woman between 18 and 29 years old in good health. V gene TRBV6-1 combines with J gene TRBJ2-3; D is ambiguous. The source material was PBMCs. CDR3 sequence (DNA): TGTGCCAGCAGCAAACATACCGCTAGCACAGATACGCAGTATTTT. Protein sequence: CASSKHTASTDTQYF.